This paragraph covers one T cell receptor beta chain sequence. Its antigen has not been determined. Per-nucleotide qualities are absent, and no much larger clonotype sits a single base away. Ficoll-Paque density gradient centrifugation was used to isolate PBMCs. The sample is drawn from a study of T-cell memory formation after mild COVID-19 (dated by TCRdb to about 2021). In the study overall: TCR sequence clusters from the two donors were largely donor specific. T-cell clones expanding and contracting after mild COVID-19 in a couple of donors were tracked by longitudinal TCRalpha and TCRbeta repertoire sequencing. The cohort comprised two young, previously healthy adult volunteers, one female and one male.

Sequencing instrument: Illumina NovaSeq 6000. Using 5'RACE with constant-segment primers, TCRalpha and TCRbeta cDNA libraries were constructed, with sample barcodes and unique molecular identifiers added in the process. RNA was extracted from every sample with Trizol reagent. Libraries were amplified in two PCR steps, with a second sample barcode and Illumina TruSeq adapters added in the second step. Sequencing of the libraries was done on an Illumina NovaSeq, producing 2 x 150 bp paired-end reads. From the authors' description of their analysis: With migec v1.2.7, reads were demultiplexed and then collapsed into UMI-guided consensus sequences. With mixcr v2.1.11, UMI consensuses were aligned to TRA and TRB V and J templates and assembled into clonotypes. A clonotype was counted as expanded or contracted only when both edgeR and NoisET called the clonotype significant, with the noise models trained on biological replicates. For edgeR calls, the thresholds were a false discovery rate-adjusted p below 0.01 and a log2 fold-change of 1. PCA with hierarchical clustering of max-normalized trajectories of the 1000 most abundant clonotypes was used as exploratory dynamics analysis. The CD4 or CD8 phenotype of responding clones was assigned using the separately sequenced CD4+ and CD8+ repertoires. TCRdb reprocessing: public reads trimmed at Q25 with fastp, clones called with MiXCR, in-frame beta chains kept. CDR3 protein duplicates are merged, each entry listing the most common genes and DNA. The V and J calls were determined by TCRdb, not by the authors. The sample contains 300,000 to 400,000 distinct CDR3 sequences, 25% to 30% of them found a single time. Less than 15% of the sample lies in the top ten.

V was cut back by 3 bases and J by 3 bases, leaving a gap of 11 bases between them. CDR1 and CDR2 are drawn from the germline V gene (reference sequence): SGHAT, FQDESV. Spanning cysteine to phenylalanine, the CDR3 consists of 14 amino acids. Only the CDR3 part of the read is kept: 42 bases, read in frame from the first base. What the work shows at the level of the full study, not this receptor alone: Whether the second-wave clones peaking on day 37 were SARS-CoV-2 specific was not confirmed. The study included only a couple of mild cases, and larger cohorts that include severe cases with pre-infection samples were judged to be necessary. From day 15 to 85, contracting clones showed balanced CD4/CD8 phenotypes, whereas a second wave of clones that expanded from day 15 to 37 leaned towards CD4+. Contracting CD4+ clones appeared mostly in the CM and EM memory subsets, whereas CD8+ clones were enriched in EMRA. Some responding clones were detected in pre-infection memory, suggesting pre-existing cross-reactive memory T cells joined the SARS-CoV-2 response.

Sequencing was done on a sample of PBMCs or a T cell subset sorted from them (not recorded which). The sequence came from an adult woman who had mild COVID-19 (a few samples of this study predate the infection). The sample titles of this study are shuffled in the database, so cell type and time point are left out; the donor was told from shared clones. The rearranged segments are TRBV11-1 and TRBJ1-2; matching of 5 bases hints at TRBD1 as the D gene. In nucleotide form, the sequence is TGTGCCAGCAGCTTCAGGGCGACGGACTATGGCTACACCTTC. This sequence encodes CASSFRATDYGYTF. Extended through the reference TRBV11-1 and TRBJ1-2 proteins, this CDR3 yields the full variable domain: EAEVAQSPRYKITEKSQAVAFWCDPISGHATLYWYRQILGQGPELLVQFQDESVVDDSQLPKDRFSAERLKGVDSTLKIQPAELGDSAMYLCASSFRATDYGYTFGSGTRLTVV.